This T cell receptor beta chain originates from a study of blood T cells in healthy people across ages. The CDR3 contains 13 residues when both ends are counted. Germline CDR1 reads MGHRA; CDR2 reads YSYEKL. It was approximately 10 milliliters of peripheral blood that were drawn from each donor. The authors isolated at least 7 million PBMCs per sample. Primed by a sample-barcoded 5' primer and a J-beta primer mix, a second PCR proceeded for 7 to 11 cycles. TCRdb reanalysed the 5' RACE reads using MiXCR and keeps one entry per CDR3 protein. Altogether 800,000 to 950,000 distinct CDR3 sequences are present, almost 30% being singletons, with the ten largest covering roughly a tenth. This clonotype was recorded a few times. No DNA is shown, since the ends of the CDR3 on it are uncertain; the CDR3 is the one TCRdb lists. This sample was shared with a second study, whose subject was T cells of mothers and their children. From that paper: The study obtained over 9.5 million TCR beta CDR3 reads per mother and around 3 million per child. Related pairs of mothers and children showed slightly higher, non-significant overlap versus unrelated pairs.

The clonotype was recovered from a woman in her thirties or forties in good health. The V gene is TRBV4-1, the J gene TRBJ2-1; the table's D call TRBD1 went unverified against the DNA. Source material: blood. This CDR3 is CASSFAQGARTFF.